These T cell receptor beta chains were read from a single sample in a study of shared clonotypes between healthy human individuals. Clones were read by immunoSEQ multiplex PCR, and TCRdb kept only the in-frame ones, dropping some. The sample yields approximately 1,000,000 clones, roughly 80% seen once. Sequences were obtained from memory CD4+ T cells from PBMCs. These receptors were obtained from a man between 18 and 29 years old in good health. Some clones in this sample may be carry-over from other donors' samples. Each CDR3 is given with its conserved first and last residue. Fields, in order: V gene, D gene, clone size, J gene, CDR3 DNA, CDR3 protein. D genes are given only for firm matches. Size values are once, few and many counts, or a class for expanded clones, and some rows have none.

>TRBV7-9|NA|NA|TRBJ1-2
TGTGCCAGCAGCCCCGATGTAGAAGGCTACACCTTC
CASSPDVEGYTF
>TRBV23-1|TRBD1|once|TRBJ2-7
TGCGCCAGTCCGGCCAGGGGGCCCTCCTACGAGCAGTACTTC
CASPARGPSYEQYF
>TRBV9|TRBD2|NA|TRBJ2-5
TGTGCCAGCAGCGCCAGACTAGCGGGATGGGAAGAGACCCAGTACTTC
CASSARLAGWEETQYF
>TRBV15|NA|NA|TRBJ2-2
TGTGCCACCAGCGGGACCGTCCGGGAGCTGTTTTTT
CATSGTVRELFF
>TRBV7-3|NA|NA|TRBJ2-2
TGTGCCAGCAGCTTTGCGTCCGGGGAGCTGTTTTTT
CASSFASGELFF
>TRBV6-5|NA|NA|TRBJ2-1
TGTGCCAGCAGACTCCCCGGGACGCCTTACAATGAGCAGTTCTTC
CASRLPGTPYNEQFF
>TRBV6-1|TRBD1|NA|TRBJ2-7
TGTGCCAGCCTGAGGGGGCGCAACGAGCAGTACTTC
CASLRGRNEQYF
>TRBV28|NA|few|TRBJ1-1
TGTGCCAGCAGTCCAGGGTACACTGAAGCTTTCTTT
CASSPGYTEAFF
>TRBV2|NA|NA|TRBJ2-4
TGTGCCAGCTCGCCGGGGGCCAAAAACATTCAGTACTTC
CASSPGAKNIQYF
>TRBV15|NA|NA|TRBJ2-7
TGTGCCACCAGCAGAGAACCAGGGCAAGGGCAGTACTTC
CATSREPGQGQYF
>TRBV6-1|TRBD1|few|TRBJ1-2
TGTGCCAGCAGTTGGCCGGGACAGGGGTACTATGGCTACACCTTC
CASSWPGQGYYGYTF
>TRBV6-1|NA|NA|TRBJ1-2
TGTGCCAGCAGTGAAGGAGTGGAGTTCTATGGCTACACCTTC
CASSEGVEFYGYTF
>TRBV4-3|NA|NA|TRBJ2-3
TGCGCCAGCAGCCAGCGGGAAAGGGCAGATACGCAGTATTTT
CASSQRERADTQYF
>TRBV2|TRBD1|NA|TRBJ2-7
TGTGCCAGCAGTGAGTTGTCAGGGGGCGAGCAGTACTTC
CASSELSGGEQYF
>TRBV7-9|NA|NA|TRBJ2-5
TGTGCCAGCAGCCAGGACGGGCCCTCGGCCCAGTACTTC
CASSQDGPSAQYF
>TRBV30|NA|NA|TRBJ2-3
TGTGCCTGGACTCGCAGGGCGGATACGCAGTATTTT
CAWTRRADTQYF
>TRBV28|NA|NA|TRBJ1-2
TGTGCCAGCAGTTTATTTCAGGGGCCCGATGGCTACACCTTC
CASSLFQGPDGYTF
>TRBV10-3|NA|NA|TRBJ1-3
TGTGCCATCAGTTCTCAGGTTAACTCTGGAAACACCATATATTTT
CAISSQVNSGNTIYF
>TRBV4-3|NA|NA|TRBJ1-3
TGCGCCAGCAGCCACGGACGGTCAAGACCCTCTGGAAACACCATATATTTT
CASSHGRSRPSGNTIYF
>TRBV28|NA|NA|TRBJ1-2
TGTGCCAGCAGTTTCCGGGACGACTATGGCTACACCTTC
CASSFRDDYGYTF
>TRBV29-1|TRBD2|NA|TRBJ2-2
TGCGCTAGCGGGAGATTTTCGACCGGGGAGCTGTTTTTT
CASGRFSTGELFF
>TRBV29-1|TRBD2|NA|TRBJ2-3
TGCAGCGCCGGCCTAGCGGGAGGCCGAGATACGCAGTATTTT
CSAGLAGGRDTQYF
>TRBV7-9|TRBD1|NA|TRBJ2-1
TGTGCCAGCAGCGCCGACAGGGGCAAAGGGGGTGAGCAGTTCTTC
CASSADRGKGGEQFF
>TRBV29-1|NA|many|TRBJ2-5
TGCAGCGTTGTTAGTCGCACTACGCAAGAGACCCAGTACTTC
CSVVSRTTQETQYF
>TRBV5-1|TRBD2|NA|TRBJ2-1
TGCGCCAGCAGCTTGGGGAGTAGCGGGAGATCTGAGCAGTTCTTC
CASSLGSSGRSEQFF
>TRBV2|TRBD2|NA|TRBJ2-3
TGTGCCAGCGTTCGACGGCGGGAGGTCCCAGATACGCAGTATTTT
CASVRRREVPDTQYF
>TRBV5-4|NA|few|TRBJ2-4
TGTGCCAGCAGCCCGACCGTAGCCAAAAACATTCAGTACTTC
CASSPTVAKNIQYF